This T cell receptor (beta chain) was sequenced for a study of blood T cell repertoires in COVID-19. Study background: Collection of acute and convalescent COVID-19 samples took place in the United States, Italy and Spain.

Original processing notes: Estimates of nucleated cell counts were drawn from the amplification of reference gene primers. TCRdb's table, derived via immunoSEQ multiplex PCR, lists solely in-frame clones and lacks some. V and J calls and clone size follow that table, whereas D and trimming were derived from the DNA. The table includes about 260,000 clones, about 80% detected once. J gave up 1 base and V 3 bases, and 5 bases lay outside the gene matches. Germline assignment: CDR1 LNHDA and CDR2 SQIVND (reference sequence). There are 15 residues in the CDR3. The chain uses TRBV19 and TRBJ1-1; TRBD1 matches at 7 bases. The sequenced sample consisted of PBMCs or T cells enriched from blood (not recorded which). The source of this sequence is a young man with acute COVID-19. The CDR3 nucleotides are TGTGCCAGTAGTATTTTTAGGGGGCGGAACACTGAAGCTTTCTTT. Translating gives CASSIFRGRNTEAFF.